Following are 8 T cell receptor beta chains from one sample sequenced in a study of T-cell memory formation after mild COVID-19. TCRdb independently ran MiXCR on the 5' RACE reads; one entry per CDR3 protein. This table holds 300,000 or so distinct CDR3 sequences, under 20% found once. Sample: PBMCs or a T cell subset sorted from them (not recorded which). Receptor source: a man younger than 35 who had mild COVID-19 (a few samples of this study predate the infection). Cell type and time point are not known.

This clonotype was detected a few times. CDR3 coding DNA: TGTGCCAGCAGCAATGGACAGGGATACAATGAGCAGTTCTTC. It is translated as CASSNGQGYNEQFF. J is TRBJ2-1 and V is TRBV7-9; 8 bases line up with TRBD1. The CDR3 totals 14 residues. The V segment lost 5 bases and the J segment 4 bases; nucleotides outside the gene matches: 4. Per the germline V gene, CDR1 is SEHNR and CDR2 is FQNEAQ (reference sequence).

This clonotype was seen many times. The chain links TRBV4-1 to TRBJ1-1; no definite D call. Trimming left V 1 base short and J 5 bases short, with 8 bases between. The CDR3 sequence is 13 residues long. CDR1 is MGHRA and CDR2 is YSYEKL in the germline V gene. The chain's CDR3 is CASSQVGETEAFF. CDR3 DNA: TGCGCCAGCAGCCAAGTCGGGGAGACTGAAGCTTTCTTT.

This clonotype appeared many times. The genes are TRBV5-1 and TRBJ2-1; the D is unclear. Between the trimmed V and J ends, which lost 0 bases and 6 bases, there was a span of 4 bases. Germline loops: CDR1 SGHRS, CDR2 YFSETQ. This CDR3 is built from 12 residues. CDR3 sequence (DNA): TGCGCCAGCAGCTTGGATGCCAATGAGCAGTTCTTC. This sequence encodes CASSLDANEQFF.

This clonotype occurred a few times. The chain couples TRBV12-3 or TRBV12-4 to TRBJ2-1, with 7 nucleotides matching TRBD1. Losses at the gene ends were 5 bases for V and 4 bases for J; bases not matched to a gene: 5. The CDR3 is made up of 14 amino acids. The CDR3 is CASSGGQIYNEQFF. The CDR3 DNA sequence: TGTGCCAGCAGTGGGGGACAGATTTACAATGAGCAGTTCTTC.

This clonotype has just one count. This chain connects TRBV12-3 or TRBV12-4 to TRBJ2-6; 9 bases line up with TRBD1. The CDR3 runs 18 residues. The ends lost 3 bases at V and 0 bases at J; junction bases unmatched: 6. CDR3 protein: CASSFPGQGISGANVLTF. The CDR3 nucleotides are TGTGCCAGCAGTTTTCCCGGACAGGGGATCTCTGGGGCCAACGTCCTGACTTTC.

This clonotype was picked up many times. This rearrangement joins TRBV7-2 to TRBJ1-2; unclear D gene. Germline loops: CDR1 SGHTA, CDR2 FQGNSA. The CDR3 length is 12 residues. V shed 6 bases and J shed 5 bases, with 10 bases lying between them. The CDR3 spells CASSLTGYGYTF. The CDR3 coding sequence is TGTGCCAGCAGTTTAACGGGTTATGGCTACACCTTC.

The rearrangement links TRBV5-1 to TRBJ1-1, with unresolved D. Trimming took off 2 bases at V and 4 bases at J, with 12 bases between the two ends. The germline CDR1 and CDR2 sequences are SGHRS and YFSETQ. The CDR3 consists of 14 residues. The CDR3 loop reads CASSFSRGFTEAFF. The CDR3, as DNA: TGCGCCAGCAGCTTCTCGCGGGGTTTCACTGAAGCTTTCTTT.

The V gene is TRBV6-1, the J gene TRBJ2-2; TRBD1 is a possible D gene (5 bases). The CDR3 runs 13 residues. CDR1 is MNHNS and CDR2 is SASEGT in the germline V gene. V was shortened by 1 base and J by 6 bases, with 6 bases between the two germline ends. The CDR3 sequence is CASSEGRAGELFF. The CDR3 bases are TGTGCCAGCAGTGAAGGCAGGGCCGGGGAGCTGTTTTTT.